This T cell receptor beta chain was sequenced during a study of blood T cell repertoires in COVID-19. Across the study: Collection of acute and convalescent COVID-19 samples took place in the United States, Italy and Spain.

The cohort comprised adults aged 18 to 89 years residing in about two dozen US areas. Participants' reported clinical history set cohort assignment. Germline CDR1 SGHTA, CDR2 FQGTGA. The CDR3 loop spans 15 amino acids. The germline V and J ends were trimmed by 5 bases and 1 base, with 12 bases remaining between them. In the source study's methods: Reference gene primers were amplified, and this amplification served to estimate nucleated cell counts. Sequencing was performed with immunoSEQ multiplex PCR; in TCRdb, only in-frame clones are kept and a portion is missing. From that table come the V and J calls and clone size; the DNA was used to work out D and trimming. The sample comprises around 340,000 clones, 88% of which are singletons, and just over 1% rests with the top ten.

Input material: PBMCs or T cells enriched from blood (not recorded which). This sequence was found in a woman aged 25 to 39 who had been exposed to COVID-19. This chain links TRBV7-3 with TRBJ2-1; D is perhaps TRBD2 (6 bases). CDR3 region: CASSPIAASYNEQFF. The CDR3 bases are TGTGCCAGCAGCCCAATAGCGGCTTCCTACAATGAGCAGTTCTTC.